These 11 T cell receptor beta chains share one sample of origin, sequenced in a study of regulatory T cells in long-lasting Graves disease. Construction of TCR beta libraries relied on iRepertoire HTBI primers and on Arm-PCR targeting CDR3 regions. TCRdb re-called the multiplex PCR reads with MiXCR, one entry per CDR3 protein. Of approximately 350,000 distinct CDR3 sequences listed, roughly 16% are singletons. This sample's time point: newly diagnosed GD, antithyroid drugs for less than 3 months. RNA from PBMCs was the source of the TCR library. In addition, the sample was reused for a study of T cells in Graves' hyperthyroidism and ophthalmopathy.

Sequenced material: peripheral blood mononuclear cells (PBMCs), taken at new diagnosis, from a patient treated with antithyroid drugs. Source of these receptors: a woman aged 18-35 years with Graves disease.

In this sample, this clonotype turned up a few times. The CDR3, as DNA: TGCGCCAGCAGCCAAGGGACCACGGGAAATGAAAAACTGTTTTTT. It codes for CASSQGTTGNEKLFF. The V call is TRBV4-1, the J call TRBJ1-4; no reliable D call. CDR1 is MGHRA, CDR2 YSYEKL, per germline. The CDR3 consists of 15 residues. V lost 1 base and J 5 bases, leaving 11 bases between the germline ends.

Many counts were recorded for this clonotype. This chain links TRBV7-3 with TRBJ2-1, with 9 nucleotides matching TRBD2. CDR1 is SGHTA, CDR2 FQGTGA, per germline. CDR3 size: 15 residues. V shed 2 bases, J shed 9 bases, and the junction held 8 bases outside the gene matches. The chain's CDR3 is CASSLLAGTGGEQFF. CDR3 bases: TGTGCCAGCAGCTTACTAGCGGGAACTGGAGGTGAGCAGTTCTTC.

This clonotype was detected many times. V gene TRBV24-1 combines with J gene TRBJ2-3; D is possibly TRBD2 (6 bases). Trimming shortened V by 5 bases and J by 0 bases, and 14 bases separated the two germline ends. This CDR3 comprises 16 residues. Germline V gene sequence: CDR1 KGHDR, CDR2 SFDVKD. DNA of the CDR3: TGTGCCACCAGTGGGGGGGTGCTGGCGAGCACAGATACGCAGTATTTT. This encodes CATSGGVLASTDTQYF.

This clonotype was observed many times. The DNA of the CDR3 is TGTGCCAGCAGTGGGTCGACAGGGGCGAATCAGCCCCAGCATTTT. This encodes CASSGSTGANQPQHF. This sequence joins TRBV27 and TRBJ1-5, with 8 bases fitting TRBD1. Germline values: CDR1 MNHEY, CDR2 SMNVEV (reference sequence). This CDR3 region has 15 residues. Trimming took 5 bases from V and 4 from J; bases not matched to a gene: 7.

This clonotype was recorded many times. The chain couples TRBV18 to TRBJ2-6, with unresolved D. The CDR3 covers 13 residues. Germline V gene lookup returns CDR1 KGHSH and CDR2 LQKENI. The ends were cut back, 3 bases at V and 6 bases at J, with 6 bases in the middle. CDR3 in DNA: TGTGCCAGCTCACCTTTGGAGGCCAACGTCCTGACTTTC. Residues: CASSPLEANVLTF.

This clonotype was detected ten times or more. The chain has TRBV15 and TRBJ1-2; 8 positions match TRBD1. After removal of 0 bases from V and 0 bases from J, the junction contained 0 bases not matched to a gene. Germline CDR1 and CDR2: LNHNV and YYDKDF (reference sequence). The CDR3 runs to 15 residues. For the CDR3, the DNA is TGTGCCACCAGCAGAGAGACAGGGGCTAACTATGGCTACACCTTC. Translation: CATSRETGANYGYTF.

There are a few counts of this clonotype. V usage is TRBV11-1 and J usage is TRBJ2-6, with a tentative D call TRBD1 (6 bases). Looked up from germline, CDR1 is SGHAT and CDR2 is FQDESV (reference sequence). The CDR3 length is 18 residues. V gave up 1 base and J gave up 0 bases, with 13 bases separating them. The DNA of the CDR3 is TGTGCCAGCAGCTTAGGGGTGAGGGGGACCTCTGGGGCCAACGTCCTGACTTTC. This sequence encodes CASSLGVRGTSGANVLTF. Together with reference TRBV11-1 and TRBJ2-6, the CDR3 gives the full variable domain: EAEVAQSPRYKITEKSQAVAFWCDPISGHATLYWYRQILGQGPELLVQFQDESVVDDSQLPKDRFSAERLKGVDSTLKIQPAELGDSAMYLCASSLGVRGTSGANVLTFGAGSRLTVL.

The gene calls are TRBV19 and TRBJ2-6; D is tentatively TRBD1 or TRBD2 (5 bases each). This CDR3 has 17 residues. Germline V gives CDR1 LNHDA, CDR2 SQIVND (reference sequence). The V gene lost 7 bases and the J gene lost 2 bases, with 18 bases spanning the gap. CDR3 loop: CASNTGLRQTGANVLTF. The CDR3 DNA follows: TGTGCCAGTAACACCGGACTCAGACAGACTGGGGCCAACGTCCTGACTTTC.

This chain connects TRBV6-9 to TRBJ1-1; weak D call: TRBD1 (5 bases). Germline-derived CDR1 and CDR2 are MNHGY and SVAAGI. Trimming took 3 bases from V and 4 from J, leaving 12 bases between them. CDR3 length equals 14 residues. The CDR3 is CASSYAEGSTEAFF. CDR3 nucleotide sequence: TGTGCCAGCAGTTACGCGGAGGGGTCCACTGAAGCTTTCTTT.

This clonotype has ten or more counts. This chain uses TRBV2 with TRBJ1-4, with D uncertain. The V gene's germline CDR1 is SNHLY and CDR2 FYNNEI. The CDR3 sequence is 15 residues long. Trimming took off 1 base at V and 5 bases at J, with 11 bases between the two ends. For the CDR3, the DNA is TGTGCCAGCAGTGAAGATAAGGGAGGGAATGAAAAACTGTTTTTT. The encoded protein is CASSEDKGGNEKLFF. The full variable domain, in which reference TRBV2 and TRBJ1-4 provide the parts outside the CDR3, is EPEVTQTPSHQVTQMGQEVILRCVPISNHLYFYWYRQILGQKVEFLVSFYNNEISEKSEIFDDQFSVERPDGSNFTLKIRSTKLEDSAMYFCASSEDKGGNEKLFFGSGTQLSVL.

This rearrangement joins TRBV12-3 or TRBV12-4 to TRBJ2-5, with a possible D match to TRBD2 (6 bases). The DNA end favors TRBJ2-7, so the J call may be wrong. This CDR3 contains 15 residues. CDR3 sequence: CASRAGTRGAYEQYF. The CDR3 bases are TGTGCCAGCAGGGCCGGGACTCGTGGGGCCTACGAGCAGTACTTC.